This note documents a single T cell receptor (beta chain) sequence. Its matching antigen is unknown. The data belong to a study of T cell repertoires in cytomegalovirus infection. CDR1 and CDR2 (germline): MNHEY, SVGEGT. Deletions cut 0 bases from V and 4 bases from J, with 18 bases between. The CDR3 spans 17 residues. Via MiXCR, TCRdb re-called the reads, giving one row per CDR3 protein. The sample holds roughly 500,000 distinct CDR3 sequences; about 33% are singletons and the top ten take 15% to 20%. The receptor's source is a human donor in good health (CMV status not recorded). Some clones in this sample may be carry-over from other donors' samples. Source: cultured PBMCs, taken from culture after CMV antigen stimulation. V is TRBV6-2 or TRBV6-3 and J is TRBJ1-2; a weak D match, TRBD1 (6 bases). CDR3 region: CASSYSVSDSRGYGYTF. In DNA form, the CDR3 reads TGTGCCAGCAGTTACTCCGTGTCTGACTCCAGGGGCTATGGCTACACCTTC.